This T cell receptor beta chain was identified in a study of monozygotic twins with inflammatory bowel disease. Study results and caveats: With inverse Simpson as the measure, TCRbeta diversity was lower in IBD patients than in healthy co-twins. Especially where disease activity was present, IBD patients had fewer clonotypes in common with others than healthy twins did.

Worth noting for this clonotype: Its antigen is not identified.

From germline, CDR1 is SGHRS and CDR2 YFSETQ. This CDR3 is 17 amino acids long. One blood sample of approximately 2.7 ml was taken from each donor. TCRdb derives one entry per CDR3 protein from the 5' RACE reads, leaving out DNA. The table for this sample gives about 210,000 distinct CDR3 sequences. The sequenced sample consisted of blood. V usage is TRBV5-1 and J usage is TRBJ2-1; TCRdb designates TRBD2, a call that cannot be tested without DNA. This receptor was taken from a human donor with ulcerative colitis or Crohn's disease, or a healthy co-twin of an affected twin (not recorded which). CDR3: CASRPRTSGGHYNEQFF. Together with reference TRBV5-1 and TRBJ2-1, the CDR3 gives the full variable domain: KAGVTQTPRYLIKTRGQQVTLSCSPISGHRSVSWYQQTPGQGLQFLFEYFSETQRNKGNFPGRFSGRQFSNSRSEMNVSTLELGDSALYLCASRPRTSGGHYNEQFFGPGTRLTVL.